The rows below give T cell receptor beta chains drawn from one sample of a study of T cell repertoires in cytomegalovirus infection. No antigens are known for them. Each CDR3 protein gets one entry after TCRdb re-called the reads with MiXCR. In the table there are fewer than 1,000,000 distinct CDR3 sequences, around a third of which are singletons. The sequencing here drew on cultured CD8+ T cells from PBMCs, taken from culture after CMV antigen stimulation. The receptors shown here come from a human donor in good health (CMV status not recorded). Some clones in this sample may be carry-over from other donors' samples. The conserved cysteine and the conserved F or W are not part of the CDR3 here. Expanded clones are given a class, and other clones once, few, many or no size at all.

v_gene,abundance,j_gene,CDR3aa
TRBV12-3/TRBV12-4,many,TRBJ1-2,ASSLTFYGYT
TRBV29-1,NA,TRBJ1-4,SVAGRGNEKLF
TRBV11-2,NA,TRBJ1-4,ASSLDLPLGDEKLF
TRBV29-1,NA,TRBJ1-2,SVAGRGGYGYT
TRBV7-2,many,TRBJ1-5,ASSRDGYSNQPQH
TRBV7-2,many,TRBJ2-1,ASSLAVSSYNEQF
TRBV23-1,NA,TRBJ2-3,ASSRGTTTDTQY
TRBV27,NA,TRBJ1-5,ASSFTGASGQPQH
TRBV7-9,few,TRBJ2-5,ASSRTGKWETQY
TRBV6-2/TRBV6-3,few,TRBJ1-5,ASSYLLHRGDNQPQH
TRBV28,many,TRBJ2-3,ASSFLAGTDTQY
TRBV7-3,NA,TRBJ2-3,ASSLIRQGRTDTQY
TRBV6-6,many,TRBJ1-3,ASSQSRGREEGGSSGNTIY
TRBV10-2,few,TRBJ2-3,ASTLSGGFTDTQY
TRBV7-9,few,TRBJ2-1,ASIPRDRGGNEQF
TRBV12-3/TRBV12-4,few,TRBJ2-3,ASSLVSYGRDTQY
TRBV6-5,few,TRBJ1-1,ATWRPGGRKDTEAF
TRBV20-1,NA,TRBJ2-2,SAGRQANTGELF
TRBV7-9,NA,TRBJ2-3,ASSLVVTGTDTQY
TRBV7-8,many,TRBJ2-5,ASSLESIAPEQETQY
TRBV15,NA,TRBJ1-1,ATWGQLNTEAF
TRBV4-1,NA,TRBJ2-2,ASSHGRDRGPGELF
TRBV7-2,many,TRBJ1-5,ASNTGGNQPQH
TRBV7-6,few,TRBJ1-2,ASSLADRVYGYT
TRBV12-3/TRBV12-4,NA,TRBJ2-5,ASSSTVAQETQY
TRBV25-1,NA,TRBJ1-2,ASSELGGHEGYT
TRBV7-2,many,TRBJ2-3,ASSLRTRDRYKDTQY
TRBV7-9,NA,TRBJ1-2,ASSSRDLPRYGYT
TRBV7-3,few,TRBJ2-1,ASSLMGTGTEQF
TRBV20-1,NA,TRBJ1-1,RGGGEGWNTEAF
TRBV28,few,TRBJ1-1,ASSLLAQGARNTEAF
TRBV27,many,TRBJ2-1,ASSSGPSNEQF
TRBV14,NA,TRBJ1-2,ASSAFLGPDYGYT
TRBV4-1,NA,TRBJ2-7,ASSPPNVAGVYEQY
TRBV12-3/TRBV12-4,many,TRBJ1-3,ASSSTGSGNTIY
TRBV12-3/TRBV12-4,NA,TRBJ1-1,ASSPDWNTEAF
TRBV6-1,NA,TRBJ1-5,ASSEFRGRANQPQH
TRBV27,few,TRBJ1-2,ASGQTGFEGYT
TRBV5-4,once,TRBJ2-1,ASGLGSISYNEQF
TRBV19,NA,TRBJ1-5,ASSMWGVNSNQPQH